The clone carrying this T cell receptor beta chain was counted a few times. Its antigen remains unknown. This entry belongs to a study of T-cell reconstitution after alpha-beta-depleted transplantation in children. Points from the study as a whole: Most T-cell counts and diversity one year after the transplant came from T cells that were newly produced. In patients about two months after transplant, alpha-beta T cells reportedly arose from several hundred expanded graft clones. The study traced high day-60 TCRbeta diversity in some patients to surviving recipient T cells and thymic progenitors.

This CDR3 contains 17 residues. The V gene's germline CDR1 is LGHNA and CDR2 YSLEER. Between the trimmed V and J ends, which lost 3 bases and 2 bases, there was a span of 17 bases. Construction of the TCRbeta library involved unique molecular identifiers. A single record per CDR3 protein comes from TCRdb applying MiXCR to the PCR reads. This sample has some 600,000 distinct CDR3 sequences, with approximately 13% found just once. V gene TRBV4-3 combines with J gene TRBJ2-4; the D gene could be TRBD1 or TRBD2 (7 bases each). The sample consisted of PBMCs, mostly from graft donor cells, taken 360 days after TCRalphabeta/CD19-depleted stem cell transplant. This TCR was sampled from a male patient aged 5 to 17 who had a stem cell transplant for acute myeloid leukemia, so the T cells may come from the graft donor. The CDR3: CASSHYRQGGTKNIQYF. CDR3 bases: TGCGCCAGCAGCCACTATCGGCAGGGGGGGACCAAAAACATTCAGTACTTC.